The entry below describes one TCR beta chain. This receptor's antigen is unknown. The sample holds no much larger clone one base away, and base qualities are not on file. This entry comes from a study of blood T cells in healthy people across ages (dated by TCRdb to about 2015). Study-level background: In model experiments, roughly one uniquely barcoded TCR beta cDNA molecule per two T cells was captured by template switching. The study measured age-related changes in TCR beta repertoire diversity using deep sequencing normalized with unique cDNA molecular identifiers. The donors were split into four age groups: young (average roughly 15 years), middle-aged (about 40), aged (approximately 60) and long-lived (roughly 80). To avoid experimental bias, donors of different ages were spread randomly across the sequencing lanes. For two donors (one aged 18 to 29 and one aged 80 or older), the study analyzed two additional independent replicas of 1 million unique cDNA reads from the same blood draw.

From its cysteine to its phenylalanine, the CDR3 spans 16 amino acids. Only CDR3 DNA remains: 48 bases, in frame from the first base. CDR1 DFQATT and CDR2 SNEGSKA were looked up in the germline V gene (reference sequence). Overall results and qualifications from the work: Because donor CMV infection status was unknown, age-related changes in expanded clonotypes were potentially confounded. The percentage of naive T cells measured by flow cytometry correlated strongly with observed TCR beta diversity. Estimates of total diversity based on one million sequenced T cells were considered lower bounds and underestimates. As age increased, observed TCR beta diversity per million T cells dropped in a roughly linear way, and a significant reduction was already evident by age about 36. Bulk unsorted PBMC profiling prevented conclusive comparison of naive and antigen-experienced compartments. Compared with the aged group, the long-lived group had more naive CD4+ T cells, fewer expanded clones and increased TCR diversity, a pattern suggesting age selection.

Donors were 39 systemically healthy Caucasian individuals from Russia aged 6 to 90 years. Approximately 10 milliliters of peripheral blood were collected from each donor into EDTA-treated Vacutainer tubes. Ficoll-Paque density-gradient centrifugation was used to isolate PBMCs, with at least 7 million per sample. Trizol reagent was used to extract total RNA from PBMCs, with at least 6 micrograms per sample. For every donor, flow cytometry on a PBMC aliquot measured the percentage of naive CD45RAhigh/CD27high T cells. The receptor library was made with 5' RACE. Sequencing took place on an Illumina HiSeq 2500. A second PCR of roughly 6 to 11 cycles was run with a J-beta primer mix and a sample-barcoded 5' primer. A unique molecular identifier was introduced onto each TCR beta cDNA molecule by a template-switch 5' adaptor carrying 12 random nucleotides. Each sample yielded at least 3 million CDR3-containing paired-end reads. First-strand cDNA synthesis was performed from all RNA using the Mint cDNA synthesis kit, with priming by a TRBC-specific oligonucleotide. Following uracil-DNA glycosylase treatment, a first 18-cycle PCR with universal primers M1SS and BC2_uni_R was performed on all cDNA. The study's own analysis went as follows. For normalization, 1 million high-quality reads were randomly selected from each sample, with every read carrying a distinct molecular identifier. Instead of being binned into consensus sequences, reads with shared molecular identifiers were discarded. CDR3 identification, clonotype clustering and error correction used MiTCR with a Q25 quality threshold and the strictest error-elimination algorithm. A nonparametric unseen species model with Euler transformation was used to estimate lower-bound total TCR beta diversity. The raw public reads went through TCRdb reprocessing: fastp at Q25, MiXCR clone calling, in-frame beta chains kept. Entries are consolidated by CDR3 protein sequence, retaining the most common genes and DNA. These V and J calls are TCRdb output, not the study's own analysis. This sample gives about 1.8 million distinct CDR3 sequences in total; 49% of them show up just once. The ten largest clones take up over 2% of the sample.

The sequence was collected from a woman aged 35 to 49 in good health. Sequenced material: blood. The chain employs TRBV20-1 and TRBJ2-5; 13 bases in the junction line up with TRBD2. The closer fit of TRBJ2-1 to the DNA end suggests the J call may be wrong. The DNA sequence is as follows: TGCAGTGCTAGAGGGACTAGCGGGGGCCATATAGAGACCCAGTTCTTC. This codes for CSARGTSGGHIETQFF.